These 4 T cell receptor beta chains share one sample of origin, sequenced in a study of shared clonotypes between healthy human individuals. The assay was immunoSEQ multiplex PCR, and TCRdb's table has in-frame clones only and misses some. The repertoire holds over a million clones, with around 82% as singletons. The specimen sequenced was memory CD4+ T cells from PBMCs. Subset here: CD45RA-negative fraction. The receptors were sampled from a man younger than 35 in good health. Some clones in this sample may be carry-over from other donors' samples.

The chain employs TRBV10-2 and TRBJ1-1; D is unresolved. CDR3 size: 12 residues. Looked up from germline, CDR1 is WSHSY and CDR2 is SAAADI. Between the trimmed V and J ends, which lost 6 bases and 3 bases, there was a span of 8 bases. CDR3 residues: CASSWSDTEAFF. The CDR3 DNA follows: TGCGCCAGCAGCTGGTCCGACACTGAAGCTTTCTTT.

V and J are TRBV5-3 and TRBJ1-1; no firm D call. TRBV5-3 is marked as an open reading frame, function uncertain. This CDR3 region has 12 residues. With 2 bases removed from V and 5 bases from J, the gap between germline ends came to 7 bases. CDR3 in DNA: TGTGCCAGAAGCTTCATAGGTACTGAAGCTTTCTTT. This codes for CARSFIGTEAFF.

The chain is built from TRBV28 and TRBJ1-2; 7 bases align to TRBD1. The CDR3 contains 14 residues. V lost 4 bases and J lost 5; bases outside the gene matches: 7. The germline V gene has CDR1 MDHEN and CDR2 SYDVKM. The DNA of the CDR3 is TGTGCCAGCAGTTCCCCCCAGGGGGGATATGGCTACACCTTC. Encoded protein: CASSSPQGGYGYTF.

This rearrangement joins TRBV29-1 to TRBJ2-3; D could derive from TRBD1 or TRBD2 (5 bases each). This CDR3 contains 12 residues. Germline loops: CDR1 SQVTM, CDR2 ANQGSEA. V was shortened by 5 bases and J by 4 bases, with 10 bases between the two germline ends. Here the CDR3 reads CSVLSGPDTQYF. In DNA form, the CDR3 reads TGCAGCGTTCTTTCGGGGCCAGATACGCAGTATTTT.